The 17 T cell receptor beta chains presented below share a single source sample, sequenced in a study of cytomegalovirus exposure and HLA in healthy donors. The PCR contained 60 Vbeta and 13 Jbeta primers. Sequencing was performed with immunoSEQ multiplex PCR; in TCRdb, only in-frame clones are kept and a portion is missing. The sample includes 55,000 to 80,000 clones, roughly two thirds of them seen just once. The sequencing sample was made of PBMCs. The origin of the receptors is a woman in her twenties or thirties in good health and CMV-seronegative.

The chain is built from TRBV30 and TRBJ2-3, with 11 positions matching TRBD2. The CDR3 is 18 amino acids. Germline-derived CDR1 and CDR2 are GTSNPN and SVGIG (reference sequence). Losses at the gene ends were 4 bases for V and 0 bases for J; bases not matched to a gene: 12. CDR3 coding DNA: TGTGCCTGGACCCCTCTGGCTAGCGGGGGGCCCAGCACAGATACGCAGTATTTT. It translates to CAWTPLASGGPSTDTQYF.

The chain's CDR3 is CSVDPGSSTDTQYF. CDR3 coding DNA: TGCAGCGTTGATCCAGGATCTAGCACAGATACGCAGTATTTT. This rearrangement joins TRBV29-1 to TRBJ2-3; D unclear. Germline V gives CDR1 SQVTM, CDR2 ANQGSEA. The CDR3 runs to 14 residues. Trimming cost V 3 bases and J 0 bases, with 10 bases left between them.

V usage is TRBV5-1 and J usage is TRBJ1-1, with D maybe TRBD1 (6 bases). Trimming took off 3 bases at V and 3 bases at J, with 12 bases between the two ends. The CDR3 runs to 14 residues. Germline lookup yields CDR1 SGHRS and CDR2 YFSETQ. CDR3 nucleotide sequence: TGCGCCAGCAGCTATGGGGGGGCTGACACTGAAGCTTTCTTT. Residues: CASSYGGADTEAFF. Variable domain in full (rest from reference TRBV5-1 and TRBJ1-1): KAGVTQTPRYLIKTRGQQVTLSCSPISGHRSVSWYQQTPGQGLQFLFEYFSETQRNKGNFPGRFSGRQFSNSRSEMNVSTLELGDSALYLCASSYGGADTEAFFGQGTRLTVV.

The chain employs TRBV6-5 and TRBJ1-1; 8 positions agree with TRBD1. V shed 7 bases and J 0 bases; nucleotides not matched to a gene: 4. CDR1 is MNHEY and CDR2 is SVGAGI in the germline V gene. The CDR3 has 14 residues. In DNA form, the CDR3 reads TGTGCCAGCACTGTGGACAGGGTGAACACTGAAGCTTTCTTT. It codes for CASTVDRVNTEAFF.

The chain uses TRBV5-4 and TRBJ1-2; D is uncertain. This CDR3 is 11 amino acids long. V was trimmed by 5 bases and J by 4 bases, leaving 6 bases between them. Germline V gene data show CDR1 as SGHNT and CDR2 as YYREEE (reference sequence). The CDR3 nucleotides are TGTGCCAGCAGAAATAGCTATGGCTACACCTTC. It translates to CASRNSYGYTF.

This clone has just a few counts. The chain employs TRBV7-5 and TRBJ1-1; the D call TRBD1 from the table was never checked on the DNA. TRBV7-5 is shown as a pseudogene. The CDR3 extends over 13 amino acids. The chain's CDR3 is CASSLVQGREAFF. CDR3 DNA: TGTGCCAGCAGCTTAGTGCAGGGGCGCGAAGCTTTCTTT.

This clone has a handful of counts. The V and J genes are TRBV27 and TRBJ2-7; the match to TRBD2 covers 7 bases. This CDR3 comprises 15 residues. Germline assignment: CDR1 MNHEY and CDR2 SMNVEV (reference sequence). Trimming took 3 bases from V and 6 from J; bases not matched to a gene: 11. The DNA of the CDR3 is TGTGCCAGCAGTTTCCTTAGCGGGTCCCTCGGCGAGCAGTACTTC. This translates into CASSFLSGSLGEQYF.

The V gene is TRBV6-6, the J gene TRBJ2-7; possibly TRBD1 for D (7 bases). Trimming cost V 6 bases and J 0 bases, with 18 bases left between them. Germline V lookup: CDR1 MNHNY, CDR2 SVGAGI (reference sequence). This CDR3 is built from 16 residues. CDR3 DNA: TGTGCCAGCAGGGGAGGACAGGTCGAGCTCTCCTACGAGCAGTACTTC. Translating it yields CASRGGQVELSYEQYF.

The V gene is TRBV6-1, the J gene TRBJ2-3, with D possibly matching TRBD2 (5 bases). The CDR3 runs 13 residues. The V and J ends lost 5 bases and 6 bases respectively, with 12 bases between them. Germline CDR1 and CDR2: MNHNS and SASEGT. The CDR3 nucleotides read TGTGCCAGCAGTATGAAGCGGTCGGATACGCAGTATTTT. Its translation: CASSMKRSDTQYF.

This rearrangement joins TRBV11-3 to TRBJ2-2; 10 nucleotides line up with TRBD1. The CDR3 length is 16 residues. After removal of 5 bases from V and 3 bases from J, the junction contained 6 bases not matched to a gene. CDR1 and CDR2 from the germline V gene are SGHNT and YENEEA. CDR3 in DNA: TGTGCCAGCAGCCCCAGACAGGGGGCCGACACCGGGGAGCTGTTTTTT. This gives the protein CASSPRQGADTGELFF.

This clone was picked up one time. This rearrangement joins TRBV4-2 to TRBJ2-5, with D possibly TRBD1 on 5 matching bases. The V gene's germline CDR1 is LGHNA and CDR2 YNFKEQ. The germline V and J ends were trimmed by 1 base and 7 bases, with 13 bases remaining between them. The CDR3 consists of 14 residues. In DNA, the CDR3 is TGTGCCAGCAGCCAAGGACTGGGGCTGCCGACCCAGTACTTC. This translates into CASSQGLGLPTQYF.

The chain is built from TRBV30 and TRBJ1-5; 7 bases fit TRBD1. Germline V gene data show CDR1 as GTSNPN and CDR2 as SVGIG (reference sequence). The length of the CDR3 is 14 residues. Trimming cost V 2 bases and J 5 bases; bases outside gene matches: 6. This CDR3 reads CAWSKGGADQPQHF. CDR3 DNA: TGTGCCTGGAGTAAAGGGGGCGCCGATCAGCCCCAGCATTTT.

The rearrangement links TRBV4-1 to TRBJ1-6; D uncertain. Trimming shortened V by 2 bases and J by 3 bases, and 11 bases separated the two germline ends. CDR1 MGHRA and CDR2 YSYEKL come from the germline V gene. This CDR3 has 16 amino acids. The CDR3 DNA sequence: TGCGCCAGCAGCCAACCCACGGCGGTCTATAATTCACCCCTCCACTTT. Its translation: CASSQPTAVYNSPLHF.

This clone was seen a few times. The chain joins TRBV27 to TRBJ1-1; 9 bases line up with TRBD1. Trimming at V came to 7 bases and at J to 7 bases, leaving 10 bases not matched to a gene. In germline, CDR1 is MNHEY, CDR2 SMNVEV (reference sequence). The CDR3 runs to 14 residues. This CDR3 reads CASTPGTGLGEAFF. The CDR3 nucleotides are TGTGCCAGCACTCCAGGGACAGGGTTGGGTGAAGCTTTCTTT.

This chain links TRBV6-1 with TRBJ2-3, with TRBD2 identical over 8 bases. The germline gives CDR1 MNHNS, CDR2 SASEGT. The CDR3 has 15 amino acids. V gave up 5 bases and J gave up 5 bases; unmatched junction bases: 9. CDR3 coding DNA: TGTGCCAGCAGTCCCTCGACTAGCGCCGTAGATACGCAGTATTTT. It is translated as CASSPSTSAVDTQYF.

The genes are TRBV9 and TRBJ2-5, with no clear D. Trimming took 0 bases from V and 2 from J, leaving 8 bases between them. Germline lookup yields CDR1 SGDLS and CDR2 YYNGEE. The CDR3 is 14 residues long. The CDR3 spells CASSVGLRQETQYF. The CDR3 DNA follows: TGTGCCAGCAGCGTAGGGCTGCGGCAAGAGACCCAGTACTTC.

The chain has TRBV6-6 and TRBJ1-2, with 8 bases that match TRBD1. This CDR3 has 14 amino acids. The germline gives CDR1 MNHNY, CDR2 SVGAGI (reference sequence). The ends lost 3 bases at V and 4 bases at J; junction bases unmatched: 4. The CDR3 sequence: CASSYEGQGYGYTF. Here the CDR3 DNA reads TGTGCCAGCAGTTATGAAGGACAGGGCTATGGCTACACCTTC.